The rows below give T cell receptor beta chains drawn from one sample of a study of blood T cell repertoires in COVID-19. Profiled with immunoSEQ multiplex PCR; TCRdb holds only in-frame clones, not every one. The sample has 250,000 to 300,000 clones, around nine tenths seen once. Sequences were obtained from peripheral blood. The receptors were gathered from a woman aged 25 to 39 with COVID-19, enrolled during active disease. Each CDR3 is given with its conserved first and last residue. D genes are given only for firm matches. The listing skips clone size in some rows; elsewhere it reads once, few, many or a size class.

abundance	len	v_gene	j_gene	d_gene	CDR3nt	CDR3aa
NA	14	TRBV5-8	TRBJ2-7	NA	TGTGCCAGCAATGGGGGGTTGGTGCCCTACGAGCAGTACTTC	CASNGGLVPYEQYF
once	15	TRBV6-5	TRBJ2-1	TRBD2	TGTGCCATCCGGCGAGGGACTAGCTCCTACAATGAGCAGTTCTTC	CAIRRGTSSYNEQFF
NA	16	TRBV10-3	TRBJ1-5	TRBD1	TGTGCCATCAGTGACTCCAGGACAGGGGGCAATCAGCCCCAGCATTTT	CAISDSRTGGNQPQHF
NA	16	TRBV4-1	TRBJ1-5	NA	TGCGCCAGCAGCCAAGATGGCGGCATCGGCAATCAGCCCCAGCATTTT	CASSQDGGIGNQPQHF
NA	15	TRBV19	TRBJ1-2	NA	TGTGCCAGTAGTCTAGCAGGCGGGTCTAACTATGGCTACACCTTC	CASSLAGGSNYGYTF
NA	10	TRBV27	TRBJ2-3	TRBD1	TGTGCCAGCAGTAGGGGGCCGCAGTATTTT	CASSRGPQYF
NA	18	TRBV7-9	TRBJ1-2	TRBD1	TGTGCCAGCAGCTTAGTTGGCAGGGGGCTTCCAACTCCATATGGCTACACCTTC	CASSLVGRGLPTPYGYTF
NA	14	TRBV27	TRBJ2-5	TRBD2	TGTGCCAGCAGTCTAAGACTAGCGGGGGAGACCCAGTACTTC	CASSLRLAGETQYF
NA	13	TRBV19	TRBJ2-1	NA	TGTGCCAGTAGGGCACAGGGTCAGAATGAGCAGTTCTTC	CASRAQGQNEQFF
once	15	TRBV5-4	TRBJ2-5	TRBD2	TGTGCCAGCAGCTCATGGACTAGCGGGGAAGAGACCCAGTACTTC	CASSSWTSGEETQYF
NA	11	TRBV2	TRBJ2-3	NA	TGTGCCTGTCTCTCATCGGGGACGCAGTATTTT	CACLSSGTQYF
NA	17	TRBV5-1	TRBJ2-6	TRBD1	TGCGCCAGCAGCTACGGACAGGGGGCCCCTGGGGCCAACGTCCTGACTTTC	CASSYGQGAPGANVLTF
NA	15	TRBV5-1	TRBJ2-1	NA	TGCGCCAGCAGCCCCCGCTCAGGGGGGTACAATGAGCAGTTCTTC	CASSPRSGGYNEQFF
NA	14	TRBV14	TRBJ2-5	TRBD2	TGTGCCAGCAGCCAATTTAGGCGGGGGGCGCCGCCGTACTTC	CASSQFRRGAPPYF
NA	14	TRBV4-2	TRBJ1-5	NA	TGTGCCAGCAGCCAAGATGGAGCCAATCAGCCCCAGCATTTT	CASSQDGANQPQHF
NA	13	TRBV5-5	TRBJ1-3	NA	TGTGCCAGCAGTTCAGGGTTTGGAAACACCATATATTTT	CASSSGFGNTIYF
NA	16	TRBV5-5	TRBJ2-1	TRBD2	TGTGCCAGCAGCTTGGCCGAACTAGCGGGGACCCCTTTGGAGTTCTTC	CASSLAELAGTPLEFF
once	13	TRBV4-1	TRBJ2-5	NA	TGCGCCAGCAGCCCTAGGTACCAAGAGACCCAGTACTTC	CASSPRYQETQYF
NA	14	TRBV6-6	TRBJ2-3	NA	TGTGCCAGCAGTTATGAGCCCCGCACAGATACGCAGTATTTT	CASSYEPRTDTQYF
NA	14	TRBV2	TRBJ2-3	NA	TGTGCCAGCAGTCAGGGGTCGGGGACAGATACGCAGTATTTT	CASSQGSGTDTQYF
NA	15	TRBV5-4	TRBJ1-1	NA	TGTGCCAGCAGCTTTCCAGGGATTATGAACACTGAAGCTTTCTTT	CASSFPGIMNTEAFF
NA	17	TRBV4-1	TRBJ2-7	TRBD2	TGCGCCAGCAGCCAAGGCGGGCGGGGGGGAACCGGGTACGAGCAGTACTTC	CASSQGGRGGTGYEQYF